Listed here are 14 T cell receptor beta chains from one sample, sequenced in a study of cytomegalovirus exposure and HLA in healthy donors. Primers for the PCR totalled 60 Vbeta and 13 Jbeta. Only in-frame clones appear in the TCRdb table, and some are missing; sequencing was by immunoSEQ multiplex PCR. This table holds approximately 120,000 clones, around three quarters found once. Sequencing input: PBMCs. The origin of the receptors is a woman in her forties in good health and CMV-seropositive.

V is TRBV19 and J is TRBJ1-2; 7 bases fit TRBD1. The CDR3 is 15 residues long. V shed 9 bases and J 4 bases; nucleotides not matched to a gene: 14. Germline values: CDR1 LNHDA, CDR2 SQIVND (reference sequence). The CDR3: CASTRDSRFPYGYTF. CDR3 coding DNA: TGTGCCAGCACCCGGGACAGCCGTTTTCCCTATGGCTACACCTTC.

This clone has a handful of counts. This chain uses TRBV30 with TRBJ2-1; tentatively, D is TRBD2 (6 bases). Germline V gene lookup returns CDR1 GTSNPN and CDR2 SVGIG (reference sequence). The CDR3 is 15 residues long. V gave up 0 bases and J gave up 4 bases, with 13 bases separating them. CDR3 sequence: CAWSVGGVAYNEQFF. The CDR3 nucleotides read TGTGCCTGGAGTGTAGGCGGGGTCGCGTACAATGAGCAGTTCTTC. The full variable domain, with the rest looked up from reference TRBV30 and TRBJ2-1, is SQTIHQWPATLVQPVGSPLSLECTVEGTSNPNLYWYRQAAGRGLQLLFYSVGIGQISSEVPQNLSASRPQDRQFILSSKKLLLSDSGFYLCAWSVGGVAYNEQFFGPGTRLTVL.

The chain links TRBV28 to TRBJ1-5; D call uncertain. Germline CDR1 MDHEN, CDR2 SYDVKM. Trimming stripped 8 bases from V and 1 base from J, with 18 bases between. The CDR3 is 16 residues long. CDR3 residues: CASGGSYSLSNQPQHF. CDR3 nucleotide sequence: TGTGCCAGCGGAGGGTCATACAGCTTAAGCAATCAGCCCCAGCATTTT.

This chain joins TRBV6-1 and TRBJ2-2; D not certain. Per germline, CDR1 MNHNS and CDR2 SASEGT. V was shortened by 7 bases and J by 8 bases, with 17 bases between the two germline ends. The CDR3 covers 14 residues. CDR3 sequence (DNA): TGTGCCAGCACCGCCGGTGCGGCCTGGGGGGAGCTGTTTTTT. Translation gives CASTAGAAWGELFF.

The chain has TRBV28 and TRBJ2-5; D remains unclear. The CDR3 spans 13 residues. Trimming took off 3 bases at V and 5 bases at J, with 10 bases between the two ends. Looked up from germline, CDR1 is MDHEN and CDR2 is SYDVKM. The CDR3: CASSFVSIETQYF. The CDR3 DNA reads as TGTGCCAGCAGTTTTGTTAGCATCGAGACCCAGTACTTC.

The chain joins TRBV5-6 to TRBJ1-4; 11 bases line up with TRBD1. The germline CDR1 and CDR2 sequences are SGHDT and YYEEEE. This CDR3 region has 17 residues. Trimming took 6 bases from V and 1 from J; bases not matched to a gene: 8. CDR3 sequence (DNA): TGTGCCAGCACCTCGGACAGGGGGCGACGAACTAATGAAAAACTGTTTTTT. It encodes CASTSDRGRRTNEKLFF.

The chain's CDR3 is CASSVAPTGGVETQYF. The CDR3, as DNA: TGCGCCAGCAGCGTGGCCCCGACAGGCGGAGTGGAGACCCAGTACTTC. V gene TRBV5-1 combines with J gene TRBJ2-5; D is possibly TRBD1 (6 bases). The V gene lost 4 bases and the J gene lost 5 bases, with 21 bases spanning the gap. In germline, CDR1 is SGHRS, CDR2 YFSETQ. The CDR3 runs to 16 residues.

This chain joins TRBV27 and TRBJ1-5, with D maybe TRBD1 (6 bases). Per the germline V gene, CDR1 is MNHEY and CDR2 is SMNVEV (reference sequence). CDR3 size: 16 residues. V was clipped by 2 bases and J by 3 bases, with 14 bases between them. CDR3 protein: CASSLGWGGFNQPQHF. CDR3 DNA: TGTGCCAGCAGTTTAGGGTGGGGGGGCTTCAATCAGCCCCAGCATTTT.

This clone was seen only once. The rearrangement links TRBV5-1 to TRBJ2-2, with 8 bases identical to TRBD2. Germline CDR1 reads SGHRS; CDR2 reads YFSETQ. Trimming cost V 1 base and J 0 bases; bases outside gene matches: 5. The CDR3 runs to 17 residues. The CDR3 sequence is CASSLLAGNANTGELFF. CDR3 nucleotide sequence: TGCGCCAGCAGCTTGTTAGCGGGGAATGCGAACACCGGGGAGCTGTTTTTT.

The V gene is TRBV11-2, the J gene TRBJ2-5; 7 nucleotides agree with TRBD2. Germline V gene sequence: CDR1 SGHAT, CDR2 FQNNGV. This CDR3 contains 16 residues. The V segment lost 1 base and the J segment 4 bases; nucleotides outside the gene matches: 9. The CDR3 DNA sequence: TGTGCCAGCAGCTTAGGCCGGACTAGTGGCACAGAGACCCAGTACTTC. Its protein product is CASSLGRTSGTETQYF. The full variable domain, in which reference TRBV11-2 and TRBJ2-5 provide the parts outside the CDR3, is EAGVAQSPRYKIIEKRQSVAFWCNPISGHATLYWYQQILGQGPKLLIQFQNNGVVDDSQLPKDRFSAERLKGVDSTLKIQPAKLEDSAVYLCASSLGRTSGTETQYFGPGTRLLVL.

The V call is TRBV28, the J call TRBJ1-3; D may be TRBD1 (5 bases). Between the trimmed V and J ends, which lost 3 bases and 5 bases, there was a span of 8 bases. CDR3 length: 13 amino acids. Germline CDR1 is MDHEN and CDR2 is SYDVKM. The CDR3 DNA sequence: TGTGCCAGCAGTTTGGGACTTCGAAACACCATATATTTT. Amino acids: CASSLGLRNTIYF.

J is TRBJ2-1 and V is TRBV5-1; 10 bases align to TRBD2. With 0 bases clipped from V and 2 bases from J, the junction kept 5 bases outside the gene matches. Per germline, CDR1 SGHRS and CDR2 YFSETQ. The CDR3 sequence is 17 residues long. This chain's CDR3 is CASSLGIGTSAYNEQFF. The CDR3, as DNA: TGCGCCAGCAGCTTGGGTATCGGGACTAGCGCCTACAATGAGCAGTTCTTC.

This clone was found a few times. V is TRBV7-8 and J is TRBJ1-2; 7 nucleotides align to TRBD1. The V gene end was trimmed by 4 bases and the J gene end by 1 base; junction bases not matched to a gene: 6. The CDR3 is made up of 15 amino acids. CDR1 is SGHVS and CDR2 is FQNEAQ in the germline V gene. The DNA of the CDR3 is TGTGCCAGCAGCTCAATGGGACAGATTAACTATGGCTACACCTTC. Its protein product is CASSSMGQINYGYTF.

The chain uses TRBV6-1 and TRBJ1-6; D gene uncertain. CDR1 is MNHNS and CDR2 is SASEGT in the germline V gene. Trimming pared 6 bases from V and 8 bases from J, leaving 14 bases between. The CDR3 is made up of 14 amino acids. The CDR3 region has the DNA TGTGCCAGCAGATTTTCGGGGTCGGATTCACCCCTCCACTTT. This sequence encodes CASRFSGSDSPLHF.